The 32 T cell receptor beta chains listed next were all sequenced from one sample in a study of CD8 T cells in ankylosing spondylitis. TCRdb independently ran MiXCR on the 5' RACE reads; one entry per CDR3 protein. Seen here are about 360,000 distinct CDR3 sequences, 20% to 25% observed once, and the top ten hold 13%. Material: blood, either unsorted or a sorted T cell fraction (not recorded which). Receptor source: a male donor with ankylosing spondylitis or in good health (not recorded which).

The table lists this clonotype with a few counts. V is TRBV29-1 and J is TRBJ2-7; no clear D gene. Trimming cost V 0 bases and J 4 bases, with 13 bases left between them. The CDR3 contains 14 residues. Germline CDR1 reads SQVTM; CDR2 reads ANQGSEA. Here the CDR3 reads CSVEDKGEVYEQYF. Here the CDR3 DNA reads TGCAGCGTTGAAGATAAGGGCGAGGTTTACGAGCAGTACTTC.

The gene calls are TRBV6-5 and TRBJ2-2; the D is unclear. This CDR3 is built from 13 residues. V lost 3 bases and J 5 bases, leaving 7 bases between the germline ends. The germline gives CDR1 MNHEY, CDR2 SVGAGI. CDR3 sequence (DNA): TGTGCCAGCAGTTATTGGAAAACCGGGGAGCTGTTTTTT. This encodes CASSYWKTGELFF.

A few counts support this clonotype. This chain connects TRBV11-2 to TRBJ2-3; TRBD2 might be the D (5 bases). This CDR3 has 15 amino acids. Trimming stripped 1 base from V and 5 bases from J, with 13 bases between. Germline V gene data show CDR1 as SGHAT and CDR2 as FQNNGV. The CDR3 sequence: CASSLGGRRKDTQYF. CDR3 nucleotide sequence: TGTGCCAGCAGCTTAGGTGGGCGGAGGAAAGATACGCAGTATTTT.

This clonotype was observed a few times. The chain uses TRBV6-4 and TRBJ2-4, with a tentative D call TRBD2 (5 bases). CDR3 length: 12 residues. Germline V lookup: CDR1 MRHNA, CDR2 SNTAGT. The V end lost 3 bases, the J end lost 9 bases, and 9 bases lay between the germline ends. CDR3 sequence reads: CASSDIAGIQYF. The DNA of the CDR3 is TGTGCCAGCAGTGATATCGCGGGCATTCAGTACTTC.

The chain uses TRBV29-1 and TRBJ2-7, with TRBD2 matching over 8 bases. The V and J ends lost 1 base and 3 bases, in that order; junction bases with no gene match: 5. Germline V gene sequence: CDR1 SQVTM, CDR2 ANQGSEA. The CDR3 is 14 amino acids. The CDR3 DNA follows: TGCAGCGTTGAAGTGGGGACTAGTAGCTACGAGCAGTACTTC. Protein sequence: CSVEVGTSSYEQYF.

The table lists this clonotype with a few counts. This chain links TRBV11-2 with TRBJ2-7, with TRBD2 matching 11 bases. Germline trimming cut 5 bases from V and 3 bases from J; bases unmatched to any gene: 15. The CDR3 runs to 18 residues. Germline values: CDR1 SGHAT, CDR2 FQNNGV. CDR3 nucleotides: TGTGCCAGCAGCCCCTTTCCCGCTCTAGCGGGGGGTTACTACGAGCAGTACTTC. Amino acid sequence: CASSPFPALAGGYYEQYF.

The chain links TRBV7-9 to TRBJ2-7; 10 bases align to TRBD1. CDR1 and CDR2 (germline): SEHNR, FQNEAQ (reference sequence). V lost 5 bases to trimming and J lost 6 bases; unmatched junction nucleotides: 7. The CDR3 extends over 14 amino acids. Written as DNA, the CDR3 is TGTGCCAGCAGCCAGAGACAGGGGGCGGGCGAGCAGTACTTC. Its translation: CASSQRQGAGEQYF.

The rearrangement uses TRBV5-6 and TRBJ2-3; D call uncertain. Germline CDR1 and CDR2: SGHDT and YYEEEE. The CDR3 length is 11 residues. V was trimmed by 7 bases and J by 6 bases, leaving 9 bases between them. The CDR3 coding sequence is TGTGCCAGCGGGCCTAGGGATACGCAGTATTTT. It specifies CASGPRDTQYF.

In its sample, this clonotype was seen a few times. This rearrangement joins TRBV10-3 to TRBJ2-3; D is uncertain. The CDR3 length is 11 residues. V lost 3 bases to trimming and J lost 2 bases, with 0 bases between them. CDR1 and CDR2 from the germline V gene are ENHRY and SYGVKD. The CDR3 protein is CAISDTDTQYF. CDR3 nucleotides: TGTGCCATCAGTGACACAGATACGCAGTATTTT.

There are a few counts of this clonotype. The chain couples TRBV27 to TRBJ2-1, with TRBD2 matching 9 bases. The CDR3 covers 15 residues. The V gene end was trimmed by 3 bases and the J gene end by 6 bases; junction bases not matched to a gene: 6. Looked up from germline, CDR1 is MNHEY and CDR2 is SMNVEV (reference sequence). The CDR3 protein is CASSFPRGGVNEQFF. The CDR3 region has the DNA TGTGCCAGCAGTTTCCCGCGGGGGGGTGTCAATGAGCAGTTCTTC.

This clonotype came up a few times. This rearrangement joins TRBV29-1 to TRBJ2-2; D possibly uses TRBD1 or TRBD2 (5 bases each). V dropped 5 bases and J dropped 3 bases, with 10 bases sitting between them. Germline lookup yields CDR1 SQVTM and CDR2 ANQGSEA. The CDR3 is 13 amino acids. CDR3 residues: CSVLGAHTGELFF. CDR3 DNA sequence: TGCAGCGTTCTCGGGGCCCACACCGGGGAGCTGTTTTTT.

This clonotype was picked up one time. The chain recombines TRBV15 with TRBJ2-7, with 8 bases matching TRBD2. CDR1 is LNHNV and CDR2 is YYDKDF in the germline V gene (reference sequence). After removal of 2 bases from V and 4 bases from J, the junction contained 7 bases not matched to a gene. The CDR3 length is 15 residues. The CDR3, as DNA: TGTGCCACCAGCAGACCCGCGGGGGGCCCATACGAGCAGTACTTC. Protein: CATSRPAGGPYEQYF.

This clonotype appeared a few times. This chain connects TRBV7-9 to TRBJ2-2; D unresolved. Germline CDR1 is SEHNR and CDR2 is FQNEAQ (reference sequence). CDR3 size: 15 residues. V gave up 5 bases and J gave up 1 base, with 11 bases separating them. CDR3 sequence reads: CASSLPTVNTGELFF. CDR3 bases: TGTGCCAGCAGCCTTCCCACGGTGAACACCGGGGAGCTGTTTTTT.

The chain uses TRBV20-1 and TRBJ2-4; the match to TRBD2 covers 9 bases. The V gene end was trimmed by 0 bases and the J gene end by 5 bases; junction bases not matched to a gene: 8. The CDR3 is 16 amino acids. In germline, CDR1 is DFQATT, CDR2 SNEGSKA (reference sequence). CDR3 in amino acids: CSARDLRSSGENIQYF. Here the CDR3 DNA reads TGCAGTGCTAGAGATCTACGGTCTAGCGGGGAAAACATTCAGTACTTC.

In DNA, the CDR3 is TGTGCCAGCAGCCAGGTAGGGTCGGGCGAGCAGTACTTC. Its protein product is CASSQVGSGEQYF. This chain connects TRBV7-9 to TRBJ2-7; D remains ambiguous. Trimming shortened V by 5 bases and J by 6 bases, and 14 bases separated the two germline ends. The CDR3 runs 13 residues. In germline, CDR1 is SEHNR, CDR2 FQNEAQ (reference sequence).

The chain is built from TRBV25-1 and TRBJ2-2; maybe TRBD2 (7 bases). Trimming took 5 bases from V and 3 from J, leaving 10 bases between them. Germline values: CDR1 MGHDK, CDR2 SYGVNS. The CDR3 is 14 residues long. The CDR3 here is CASSWEGDTGELFF. CDR3 DNA sequence: TGTGCCAGCAGTTGGGAGGGGGACACCGGGGAGCTGTTTTTT.

The rearrangement joins TRBV20-1 to TRBJ2-7, with 10 bases identical to TRBD1. The germline V gene has CDR1 DFQATT and CDR2 SNEGSKA (reference sequence). CDR3 length equals 16 residues. V trimming: 6 bases; J trimming: 0 bases; junction bases outside the gene matches: 11. CDR3 in DNA: TGCAGTGCCACCTTGTCCGGGGACAGGGGCTCCTACGAGCAGTACTTC. Amino acid sequence: CSATLSGDRGSYEQYF.

This clonotype has just a few counts. The J gene is TRBJ2-2, the V gene TRBV29-1; no clear D gene. Germline lookup yields CDR1 SQVTM and CDR2 ANQGSEA. This CDR3 spans 13 amino acids. Trimming pared 6 bases from V and 6 bases from J, leaving 14 bases between. This chain's CDR3 is CSVDVSPAGELFF. The CDR3 bases are TGCAGCGTGGACGTGTCCCCGGCCGGGGAGCTGTTTTTT.

This clonotype was seen a few times. CDR3 residues: CSVEDREKKLFF. In nucleotides, the CDR3 is TGCAGCGTAGAGGACAGGGAGAAGAAACTGTTTTTT. The chain combines TRBV29-1 with TRBJ1-4, with 8 bases that match TRBD1. Germline lookup yields CDR1 SQVTM and CDR2 ANQGSEA. The V segment lost 6 bases and the J segment 11 bases; nucleotides outside the gene matches: 8. CDR3 length: 12 residues. Full variable domain (outside the CDR3, taken from reference TRBV29-1 and TRBJ1-4): SAVISQKPSRDICQRGTSLTIQCQVDSQVTMMFWYRQQPGQSLTLIATANQGSEATYESGFVIDKFPISRPNLTFSTLTVSNMSPEDSSIYLCSVEDREKKLFFGSGTQLSVL.

This clonotype was detected a few times. An end of the junction differs from the germline gene, which may be a read error. This sequence joins TRBV6-1 and TRBJ2-1; 8 nucleotides agree with TRBD2. Germline CDR1 reads MNHNS; CDR2 reads SASEGT. This CDR3 has 16 residues. CDR3 amino acids: CASSTGRGARGGEQFF. The DNA of the CDR3 is TGTGCTAGCAGTACCGGGAGGGGGGCGCGCGGGGGTGAGCAGTTCTTC.

The rearrangement joins TRBV10-2 to TRBJ2-7, with D unclear. Deletions cut 8 bases from V and 6 bases from J, with 17 bases between. There are 13 residues in the CDR3. CDR1 and CDR2 from the germline V gene are WSHSY and SAAADI. For the CDR3, the DNA is TGCGCCAGCTCCCGGACCCTCCTCCTCGAGCAGTACTTC. Encoded protein: CASSRTLLLEQYF.

J is TRBJ2-7 and V is TRBV5-5, with 10 bases aligning to TRBD1. Trimming at V came to 4 bases and at J to 6 bases, leaving 7 bases not matched to a gene. This CDR3 is 14 amino acids long. Per germline, CDR1 SGHKS and CDR2 YYEKEE (reference sequence). As DNA, the CDR3 is TGTGCCAGCAGCCCCTGGACAGGGGGATCCGAGCAGTACTTC. Its translation: CASSPWTGGSEQYF. Complete variable domain (other parts from reference TRBV5-5 and TRBJ2-7): DAGVTQSPTHLIKTRGQQVTLRCSPISGHKSVSWYQQVLGQGPQFIFQYYEKEERGRGNFPDRFSARQFPNYSSELNVNALLLGDSALYLCASSPWTGGSEQYFGPGTRLTVT.

This clonotype occurred a few times. The chain combines TRBV6-1 with TRBJ1-1; D is undetermined. Deletions cut 6 bases from V and 3 bases from J, with 14 bases between. The length of the CDR3 is 14 residues. CDR1 is MNHNS and CDR2 is SASEGT in the germline V gene. CDR3 residues: CASRNGYGDTEAFF. In nucleotides, the CDR3 is TGTGCCAGCAGGAATGGGTATGGGGACACTGAAGCTTTCTTT.

DNA for the CDR3: TGCGCCAGCAGCTGGACCAGGACGGGGGAGCAGTACTTC. This translates into CASSWTRTGEQYF. The V gene is TRBV5-1, the J gene TRBJ2-7, with D possibly TRBD2 on 5 matching bases. Trimming stripped 3 bases from V and 7 bases from J, with 14 bases between. This CDR3 spans 13 amino acids. Looked up from germline, CDR1 is SGHRS and CDR2 is YFSETQ.

This clonotype has just a few counts. This chain links TRBV4-1 with TRBJ2-1; D may be TRBD2 (5 bases). The CDR3 consists of 15 residues. In germline, CDR1 is MGHRA, CDR2 YSYEKL. The V and J ends lost 0 bases and 7 bases respectively, with 13 bases between them. In DNA, the CDR3 is TGCGCCAGCAGCCAAGAAGTTGGACTCTTAAATGAGCAGTTCTTC. Translation gives CASSQEVGLLNEQFF.

This clonotype was counted between two and nine times. This chain joins TRBV4-1 and TRBJ2-1; tentative D call: TRBD2 (6 bases). CDR3 length equals 15 residues. Germline V gene data show CDR1 as MGHRA and CDR2 as YSYEKL. Deletions cut 0 bases from V and 4 bases from J, with 10 bases between. The DNA for the CDR3 is TGCGCCAGCAGCCAAGATCTCGGGGGATACAATGAGCAGTTCTTC. As protein: CASSQDLGGYNEQFF.

This clonotype was found a few times. The chain recombines TRBV12-3 or TRBV12-4 with TRBJ1-1; D not certain. The CDR3 is 13 amino acids. Trimming left V 8 bases short and J 4 bases short, with 14 bases between. The CDR3 DNA reads as TGTGCCAGCCGCTGGGAGTCCGGCACTGAAGCTTTCTTT. Its protein product is CASRWESGTEAFF.

In this sample, this clonotype turned up a few times. The genes are TRBV12-3 or TRBV12-4 and TRBJ2-7; D ambiguous. With 2 bases removed from V and 6 bases from J, the gap between germline ends came to 8 bases. CDR3 length: 12 residues. CDR3 DNA sequence: TGTGCCAGCAGTTTAATCCCTCTCGAGCAGTACTTC. It translates to CASSLIPLEQYF.

V usage is TRBV9 and J usage is TRBJ2-7; 11 bases align to TRBD1. J was trimmed by 4 bases and V by 3 bases; bases with no gene match: 3. Germline CDR1 SGDLS, CDR2 YYNGEE. This CDR3 is built from 14 residues. The CDR3 nucleotides are TGTGCCAGCAGCGGGACAGGGGGCCCTTACGAGCAGTACTTC. Amino acids: CASSGTGGPYEQYF.

The V gene is TRBV25-1, the J gene TRBJ2-5; 10 nucleotides agree with TRBD2. After removal of 4 bases from V and 6 bases from J, the junction contained 5 bases not matched to a gene. CDR1 MGHDK and CDR2 SYGVNS come from the germline V gene. CDR3 length: 14 residues. In DNA form, the CDR3 reads TGTGCCAGCAGTGGCTGGACTAGCGGCCAGACCCAGTACTTC. As protein: CASSGWTSGQTQYF.

The chain joins TRBV4-2 to TRBJ2-1; D gene unclear. CDR1 LGHNA and CDR2 YNFKEQ come from the germline V gene. This CDR3 comprises 14 residues. V lost 0 bases to trimming and J lost 6 bases, with 9 bases between them. CDR3 sequence: CASSQDLGSNEQFF. As DNA, the CDR3 is TGTGCCAGCAGCCAAGATCTAGGTTCCAATGAGCAGTTCTTC.

The chain joins TRBV20-1 to TRBJ2-3, with 10 positions matching TRBD2. Germline CDR1 DFQATT, CDR2 SNEGSKA (reference sequence). The V segment lost 6 bases and the J segment 4 bases; nucleotides outside the gene matches: 10. CDR3 length equals 15 residues. In nucleotides, the CDR3 is TGCAGTGCCACCAAAGCGGGGGGGCTCCCAGATACGCAGTATTTT. It codes for CSATKAGGLPDTQYF.